These 26 T cell receptor beta chains were sequenced from one sample in a study of blood T cell repertoires in COVID-19. The method was immunoSEQ multiplex PCR; TCRdb's version includes in-frame clones alone and lacks a portion of them. The sample holds 190,000 or so clones, around 85% seen once. The specimen sequenced was peripheral blood. These receptors were collected from a man aged 55 to 69 with COVID-19, enrolled during active disease.

V is TRBV6-5 and J is TRBJ1-6; D remains unclear. V was clipped by 0 bases and J by 2 bases, with 8 bases between them. Germline loops: CDR1 MNHEY, CDR2 SVGAGI. CDR3 length: 16 amino acids. For the CDR3, the DNA is TGTGCCAGCAGTTACTCCTCTGGCACCTATAATTCACCCCTCCACTTT. Translating it yields CASSYSSGTYNSPLHF.

The count of this clone is one. This chain joins TRBV5-6 and TRBJ2-7; no clear D gene. Germline V gene data show CDR1 as SGHDT and CDR2 as YYEEEE. Trimming pared 4 bases from V and 9 bases from J, leaving 20 bases between. The CDR3 loop spans 14 amino acids. Here the CDR3 DNA reads TGTGCCAGCAGCCTCGACGGCGCGTCAGGTAGGCAGTACTTC. Translated: CASSLDGASGRQYF.

This clone is a singleton in its sample. The CDR3 DNA reads as TGTGCCAGTAGTATTCGGGGGGGAGAAGCTTTCTTT. Its translation: CASSIRGGEAFF. The genes are TRBV19 and TRBJ1-1; possibly TRBD1 for D (5 bases). Trimming removed 3 bases at V and 8 bases at J, with 10 bases between. This CDR3 comprises 12 residues. Germline V gene lookup returns CDR1 LNHDA and CDR2 SQIVND (reference sequence). Full variable domain (rest looked up from reference TRBV19 and TRBJ1-1): DGGITQSPKYLFRKEGQNVTLSCEQNLNHDAMYWYRQDPGQGLRLIYYSQIVNDFQKGDIAEGYSVSREKKESFPLTVTSAQKNPTAFYLCASSIRGGEAFFGQGTRLTVV.

The chain is built from TRBV19 and TRBJ1-2; tentative D call: TRBD1 (5 bases). The CDR3 extends over 13 amino acids. Looked up from germline, CDR1 is LNHDA and CDR2 is SQIVND (reference sequence). Trimming pared 3 bases from V and 5 bases from J, leaving 10 bases between. The CDR3 DNA reads as TGTGCCAGTAGTATTGGAGACAGATATGGCTACACCTTC. Translating it yields CASSIGDRYGYTF.

V is TRBV20-1 and J is TRBJ1-1; weak D call: TRBD1 (6 bases). Germline values: CDR1 DFQATT, CDR2 SNEGSKA (reference sequence). The CDR3 has 17 amino acids. V dropped 5 bases and J dropped 1 base, with 23 bases sitting between them. The CDR3 is CSARGGGSRQENTEAFF. In nucleotides, the CDR3 is TGCAGTGCTCGTGGGGGGGGGTCTCGACAGGAGAACACTGAAGCTTTCTTT.

J is TRBJ1-2 and V is TRBV6-6; maybe TRBD1 (6 bases). CDR1 is MNHNY, CDR2 SVGAGI, per germline (reference sequence). V dropped 6 bases and J dropped 4 bases, with 18 bases sitting between them. The CDR3 is 15 residues long. CDR3 nucleotide sequence: TGTGCCAGCAGCATCAGGGAGGGGGGTCTCTATGGCTACACCTTC. It yields the protein CASSIREGGLYGYTF.

Concerning this clone: At one boundary the junction diverges from the germline segment, which might be a read error. The V call is TRBV4-1, the J call TRBJ1-3; D uncertain. Germline values: CDR1 MGHRA, CDR2 YSYEKL. The CDR3 totals 14 residues. The CDR3 loop reads CASSREDSGNTIYF. The CDR3 coding sequence is TGCGCGAGCAGTAGGGAGGATTCTGGAAACACCATATATTTT.

The chain links TRBV10-3 to TRBJ1-1, with 7 bases matching TRBD1. Germline CDR1 reads ENHRY; CDR2 reads SYGVKD. The CDR3 runs to 16 residues. Trimming took 3 bases from V and 0 from J; bases not matched to a gene: 7. In DNA, the CDR3 is TGTGCCATCAGTGAACCTAACAGGGGTATGAACACTGAAGCTTTCTTT. Translated, it gives CAISEPNRGMNTEAFF.

This chain joins TRBV30 and TRBJ2-3, with TRBD1 matching over 7 bases. The CDR3 has 14 residues. Germline V gene lookup returns CDR1 GTSNPN and CDR2 SVGIG (reference sequence). The trim removed 2 bases at V and 1 base at J, leaving 3 bases unmatched. CDR3 nucleotide sequence: TGTGCCTGGAGTTTGCAGGGGGGCACAGATACGCAGTATTTT. It yields the protein CAWSLQGGTDTQYF.

The V gene is TRBV30, the J gene TRBJ1-5; perhaps TRBD1 as D (5 bases). The V and J ends lost 0 bases and 0 bases respectively, with 15 bases between them. The CDR3 totals 17 residues. Germline V CDR1 and CDR2: GTSNPN, SVGIG (reference sequence). CDR3 coding DNA: TGTGCCTGGAGTGTCGGCCGGGGGACCTATAGCAATCAGCCCCAGCATTTT. It codes for CAWSVGRGTYSNQPQHF. The full variable domain, rest sourced from reference TRBV30 and TRBJ1-5, is SQTIHQWPATLVQPVGSPLSLECTVEGTSNPNLYWYRQAAGRGLQLLFYSVGIGQISSEVPQNLSASRPQDRQFILSSKKLLLSDSGFYLCAWSVGRGTYSNQPQHFGDGTRLSIL.

The V and J genes are TRBV6-5 and TRBJ2-7; TRBD1 aligns across 10 bases. Per germline, CDR1 MNHEY and CDR2 SVGAGI. V dropped 6 bases and J dropped 5; count of bases not matched to a gene: 10. The CDR3 contains 15 residues. The CDR3 sequence is CASSQTGQGIHEQYF. In DNA, the CDR3 is TGTGCCAGCAGCCAAACGGGACAGGGGATTCACGAGCAGTACTTC.

This clone was observed once. The rearrangement links TRBV10-1 to TRBJ2-1, with 9 positions matching TRBD1. The CDR3 spans 14 residues. The germline V gene has CDR1 WNHNN and CDR2 SYGVQD (reference sequence). The V gene end was trimmed by 3 bases and the J gene end by 6 bases; junction bases not matched to a gene: 3. CDR3 nucleotide sequence: TGCGCCAGCAGTGACCGGGACAGGGTCAATGAGCAGTTCTTC. It yields the protein CASSDRDRVNEQFF.

V gene TRBV6-5 combines with J gene TRBJ2-2; a possible D gene is TRBD1 (5 bases). This CDR3 is built from 14 residues. The ends were cut back, 6 bases at V and 7 bases at J, with 15 bases in the middle. Germline V lookup: CDR1 MNHEY, CDR2 SVGAGI. The CDR3 coding sequence is TGTGCCAGCAGCCTCTCAGGGTTGAGCGGGGAGCTGTTTTTT. Protein sequence: CASSLSGLSGELFF.

This clone was seen only a few times. This chain connects TRBV7-9 to TRBJ2-7, with D possibly matching TRBD2 (6 bases). V was cut by 5 bases and J by 0 bases, with 14 bases left in between. The CDR3 length is 15 residues. The germline CDR1 and CDR2 sequences are SEHNR and FQNEAQ (reference sequence). CDR3 nucleotides: TGTGCCAGCAGCGGTAGCGGAGCCGACTCCTACGAGCAGTACTTC. Translated: CASSGSGADSYEQYF.

The chain has TRBV4-3 and TRBJ1-2, with D uncertain. Germline values: CDR1 LGHNA, CDR2 YSLEER. The CDR3 contains 16 residues. Deletions cut 0 bases from V and 8 bases from J, with 19 bases between. The CDR3 here is CASSQDLGQPHRGYTF. In nucleotides, the CDR3 is TGCGCCAGCAGCCAAGATCTAGGTCAGCCGCATCGGGGCTACACCTTC.

The V gene is TRBV6-5, the J gene TRBJ1-1, with D unresolved. The V and J ends lost 6 bases and 4 bases respectively, with 15 bases between them. Germline V CDR1 and CDR2: MNHEY, SVGAGI. The CDR3 covers 14 residues. In DNA, the CDR3 is TGTGCCAGCAGAGCCGACTTGATGGGCACTGAAGCTTTCTTT. It is translated as CASRADLMGTEAFF.

CDR3 coding DNA: TGTGCCAGCAGTTTCGGAACAGGGGCTGAAAAACTGTTTTTT. Translating it yields CASSFGTGAEKLFF. This chain joins TRBV6-2 or TRBV6-3 and TRBJ1-4, with 7 nucleotides matching TRBD1. J gave up 7 bases and V 4 bases, and 6 bases lay outside the gene matches. Germline CDR1 MNHEY, CDR2 SVGEGT. This CDR3 has 14 amino acids.

A few counts support this clone. The chain employs TRBV19 and TRBJ1-2; D remains ambiguous. Per germline, CDR1 LNHDA and CDR2 SQIVND (reference sequence). The V and J ends lost 3 bases and 7 bases respectively, with 12 bases between them. This CDR3 has 13 residues. CDR3 loop: CASSILPGFGYTF. The CDR3 DNA reads TGTGCCAGTAGTATTTTGCCGGGGTTTGGCTACACCTTC.

V gene TRBV5-6 combines with J gene TRBJ2-1; tentative D call: TRBD2 (5 bases). Between the trimmed V and J ends, which lost 1 base and 2 bases, there was a span of 10 bases. Germline loops: CDR1 SGHDT, CDR2 YYEEEE. CDR3 size: 15 residues. The CDR3 region has the DNA TGTGCCAGCAGCTTGTTCGGACTTACCTACAATGAGCAGTTCTTC. As protein: CASSLFGLTYNEQFF.

The rearrangement links TRBV5-5 to TRBJ1-5; D may be TRBD1 (6 bases). Deletions cut 5 bases from V and 4 bases from J, with 13 bases between. CDR3 size: 14 residues. The germline gives CDR1 SGHKS, CDR2 YYEKEE (reference sequence). CDR3 coding DNA: TGTGCCAGCAGTCGGGACACTTCGAATCAGCCCCAGCATTTT. Its protein product is CASSRDTSNQPQHF.

This chain connects TRBV10-3 to TRBJ2-6; the match to TRBD1 covers 7 bases. The germline gives CDR1 ENHRY, CDR2 SYGVKD. The CDR3 spans 16 residues. V was clipped by 1 base and J by 2 bases; unmatched bases: 2. CDR3 residues: CAISEYRGAGANVLTF. In nucleotides, the CDR3 is TGTGCCATCAGTGAGTACAGGGGTGCTGGGGCCAACGTCCTGACTTTC.

This clone was detected once. This sequence joins TRBV5-4 and TRBJ2-2; D may be TRBD2 (5 bases). The CDR3 is 14 residues long. V lost 7 bases, J lost 6 bases, and 16 bases lay in between. CDR1 SGHNT and CDR2 YYREEE come from the germline V gene (reference sequence). The CDR3 loop reads CASGTMGASGELFF. As DNA, the CDR3 is TGTGCCAGCGGCACGATGGGAGCATCCGGGGAGCTGTTTTTT.

Note on this clone: The same CDR3 also results from other DNA sequences found in this sample. This chain connects TRBV28 to TRBJ1-2; TRBD1 agrees at 7 bases. Losses at the gene ends were 1 base for V and 5 bases for J; bases not matched to a gene: 1. The germline V gene has CDR1 MDHEN and CDR2 SYDVKM. The length of the CDR3 is 13 residues. This chain's CDR3 is CASSLSRGYGYTF. The CDR3 nucleotides read TGTGCCAGCAGTTTATCCAGGGGGTATGGCTACACCTTC.

Concerning this clone itself: The junction departs from the called germline gene at one end, perhaps through a read error. The chain links TRBV18 to TRBJ2-5; possible D gene TRBD2, 6 bases. The CDR3 runs 12 residues. Germline CDR1 and CDR2: KGHSH and LQKENI. CDR3 nucleotides: TGTGTCAGCTCGCGGAGGGGAGAGACCCAGTACTTC. Protein product: CVSSRRGETQYF.

The sample holds a few counts of this clone. The chain joins TRBV19 to TRBJ1-2; 7 bases match TRBD1. Germline values: CDR1 LNHDA, CDR2 SQIVND (reference sequence). The ends lost 3 bases at V and 3 bases at J; junction bases unmatched: 4. This CDR3 has 14 amino acids. The CDR3 DNA sequence: TGTGCCAGTAGTATCCACCAGGGGGACTATGGCTACACCTTC. It yields the protein CASSIHQGDYGYTF.

The V and J genes are TRBV2 and TRBJ2-7, with D possibly being TRBD2 (7 bases). This CDR3 has 13 residues. Germline V gene lookup returns CDR1 SNHLY and CDR2 FYNNEI. Trimming stripped 10 bases from V and 9 bases from J, with 22 bases between. CDR3 nucleotide sequence: TGTGCCATCCGAGGGGGGGCCCCATTCTGGCAGTACTTC. It translates to CAIRGGAPFWQYF.